These T cell receptor beta chains were read from a single sample in a study of cytomegalovirus exposure and HLA in healthy donors. The assay was immunoSEQ multiplex PCR, and TCRdb's table has in-frame clones only and misses some. This sample has fewer than 75,000 clones; roughly 92% occur once, and the top ten carry under 2%. The sequenced sample consisted of PBMCs. The receptors stem from a woman aged 18-35 years in good health and CMV-seropositive. CDR3s include the opening cysteine and the closing phenylalanine or tryptophan. Each record gives: D gene, J gene, V gene, clone size, CDR3 protein, CDR3 DNA. A D gene is named only where the DNA matches it firmly. Clone size is given for some rows only: seen once, a few or many times, or a class if the clone is expanded.

NA | TRBJ2-3 | TRBV5-1 | NA | CASSQGEGGIDTQYF | TGCGCCAGCAGCCAAGGGGAAGGGGGAATAGATACGCAGTATTTT
NA | TRBJ1-1 | TRBV30 | few | CAAGTQEAFF | TGTGCCGCCGGGACACAAGAAGCTTTCTTT
NA | TRBJ1-2 | TRBV29-1 | NA | CSVEERVREGYTF | TGCAGCGTTGAAGAAAGGGTGCGGGAAGGCTACACCTTC
TRBD1 | TRBJ2-3 | TRBV5-1 | NA | CASSSTGTGGVGPQYF | TGCGCCAGCAGCTCCACCGGGACAGGCGGAGTTGGGCCGCAGTATTTT
TRBD1 | TRBJ1-1 | TRBV5-1 | once | CASGSGGSADTEAFF | TGCGCCAGCGGTTCAGGGGGCTCGGCTGACACTGAAGCTTTCTTT
TRBD1 | TRBJ1-2 | TRBV30 | NA | CAWSPGQGEAYGYTF | TGTGCCTGGAGTCCCGGACAGGGGGAGGCCTATGGCTACACCTTC
TRBD1 | TRBJ1-2 | TRBV19 | NA | CASSHPGQGEYGYTF | TGTGCCAGTAGTCATCCCGGACAGGGAGAATATGGCTACACCTTC
NA | TRBJ2-1 | TRBV27 | NA | CASSLLAQGNEQFF | TGTGCCAGCAGTTTGCTCGCCCAGGGAAATGAGCAGTTCTTC
NA | TRBJ2-3 | TRBV19 | NA | CASSIEGTGYGTDTQYF | TGTGCCAGTAGTATAGAGGGAACAGGGTACGGCACAGATACGCAGTATTTT
TRBD1 | TRBJ2-7 | TRBV19 | NA | CASSTTDRGEQYF | TGTGCCAGTAGTACTACCGACAGGGGCGAGCAGTACTTC
NA | TRBJ2-7 | TRBV30 | few | CAWSLTPYEQYF | TGTGCCTGGAGCCTCACTCCCTACGAGCAGTACTTC
NA | TRBJ2-5 | TRBV20-1 | NA | CSAKTGETQYF | TGCAGTGCTAAAACGGGGGAGACCCAGTACTTC
TRBD1 | TRBJ1-2 | TRBV7-3 | NA | CASSLTRGNGYTF | TGTGCCAGCAGCTTAACCAGGGGGAATGGCTACACCTTC
TRBD1 | TRBJ1-2 | TRBV29-1 | NA | CSVRTGDYGYTF | TGCAGCGTTAGGACAGGGGACTATGGCTACACCTTC
TRBD1 | TRBJ1-1 | TRBV19 | NA | CASSFRDRAAFF | TGTGCCAGTAGTTTCCGGGACAGGGCCGCTTTCTTT